Sequencing of this TCR beta chain was carried out in a study of CD8 T cells in Susac syndrome. CDR3 size: 11 residues. The V end lost 9 bases, the J end lost 7 bases, and 12 bases lay between the germline ends. CDR1 and CDR2 (germline): LGHDT, YNNKEL (reference sequence). The T cells that were sequenced for TCR beta were CD8+ and CD4+ cells from blood. The multiple sclerosis controls consisted of treatment-naive patients with relapsing-remitting disease, either stable or active. The CD8+ and CD4+ T cells were negatively isolated, with the TEMRA cells enriched by FACS. When the RNA was reverse transcribed, random hexamers were used with an input of 0.5 to 1 ug. The authors amplified TCR beta CDR3 across 54 Vbeta and 13 Jbeta using immunoSEQ multiplex PCR. Each CDR3 protein gets one entry after TCRdb re-called the immunoSEQ multiplex PCR reads with MiXCR. The sample comprises about 120,000 distinct CDR3 sequences, roughly 94% of which are singletons, and about 0.13% rests with the top ten.

This receptor was identified in a human donor with multiple sclerosis. The chain carries TRBV3-1 and TRBJ1-1, with D hard to call. Sequenced sample: CD4+ T cells from PBMCs. CDR3 residues: CASSQRGEAFF. DNA for the CDR3: TGTGCCAGTTCTCAGCGGGGTGAAGCTTTCTTT.